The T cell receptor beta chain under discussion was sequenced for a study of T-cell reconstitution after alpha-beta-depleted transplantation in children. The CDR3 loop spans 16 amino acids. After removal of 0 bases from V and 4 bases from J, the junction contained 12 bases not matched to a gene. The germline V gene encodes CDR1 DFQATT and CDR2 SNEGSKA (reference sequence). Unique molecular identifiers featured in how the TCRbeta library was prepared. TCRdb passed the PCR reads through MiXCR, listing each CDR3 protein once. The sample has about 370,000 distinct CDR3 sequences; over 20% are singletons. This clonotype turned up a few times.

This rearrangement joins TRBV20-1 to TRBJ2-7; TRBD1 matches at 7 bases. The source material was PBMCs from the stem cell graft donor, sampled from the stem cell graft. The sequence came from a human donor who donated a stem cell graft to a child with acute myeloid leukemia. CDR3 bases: TGCAGTGCTAGAGATCCACAGGGGCAGACCTTATACGAGCAGTACTTC. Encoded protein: CSARDPQGQTLYEQYF.